Below, 3 T cell receptor beta chains from the same sample are listed, as sequenced in a study of breast tumors, draining lymph nodes, adjacent tissues. One entry per CDR3 protein, called by TCRdb with MiXCR from the multiplex PCR reads. This table has under 250,000 distinct CDR3 sequences, about a third appearing once. Samples came from axillary lymph nodes draining the breast cancer. The sample taken for sequencing was axillary lymph node tissue. The receptors come from a female donor with breast cancer. Some clones in this sample may be carry-over from other donors' samples.

This clonotype was recorded at least ten times. The CDR3, as DNA: TGTGCCAGCAGTGAAGTCCCAGCCCTGTCTCAGCCCCAGCATTTT. Its translation is CASSEVPALSQPQHF. The chain carries TRBV6-1 and TRBJ1-5; D is uncertain. The CDR3 totals 15 residues. Between the trimmed V and J ends, which lost 1 base and 6 bases, there was a span of 13 bases. The germline V gene has CDR1 MNHNS and CDR2 SASEGT.

This clonotype occurred many times. The V and J genes are TRBV19 and TRBJ1-6; no clear D. V was clipped by 3 bases and J by 10 bases, with 16 bases between them. The germline gives CDR1 LNHDA, CDR2 SQIVND (reference sequence). There are 15 residues in the CDR3. CDR3 DNA sequence: TGTGCCAGTAGTATTGTTAAGGGAATGGGGTCACCCCTCCACTTT. Amino acid sequence: CASSIVKGMGSPLHF.

This clonotype was counted many times. The chain links TRBV6-2 or TRBV6-3 to TRBJ2-3; D gene ambiguous. Trimming stripped 4 bases from V and 3 bases from J, with 14 bases between. Looked up from germline, CDR1 is MNHEY and CDR2 is SVGEGT. This CDR3 is built from 15 residues. CDR3 in DNA: TGTGCCAGCAGTTCCACGCTTCGACGGACAGATACGCAGTATTTT. It is translated as CASSSTLRRTDTQYF.